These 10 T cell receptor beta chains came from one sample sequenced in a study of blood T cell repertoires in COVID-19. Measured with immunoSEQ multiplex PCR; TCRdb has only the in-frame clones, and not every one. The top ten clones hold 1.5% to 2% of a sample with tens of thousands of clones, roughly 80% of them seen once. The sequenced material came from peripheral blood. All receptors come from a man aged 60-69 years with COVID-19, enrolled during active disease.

The CDR3: CASSYKGHLNEKLFF. CDR3 DNA: TGTGCCAGCAGTTACAAAGGACACCTTAATGAAAAACTGTTTTTT. V and J are TRBV28 and TRBJ1-4; tentatively, D is TRBD1 (5 bases). The CDR3 is 15 amino acids. Trimming removed 4 bases at V and 4 bases at J, with 13 bases between. CDR1 and CDR2 (germline): MDHEN, SYDVKM.

The CDR3 region is CASLSSGNTIYF. CDR3 coding DNA: TGTGCCAGCTTGAGCTCTGGAAACACCATATATTTT. The chain carries TRBV18 and TRBJ1-3, with unresolved D. CDR1 is KGHSH and CDR2 is LQKENI in the germline V gene. The V end lost 7 bases, the J end lost 0 bases, and 4 bases lay between the germline ends. The CDR3 is made up of 12 amino acids.

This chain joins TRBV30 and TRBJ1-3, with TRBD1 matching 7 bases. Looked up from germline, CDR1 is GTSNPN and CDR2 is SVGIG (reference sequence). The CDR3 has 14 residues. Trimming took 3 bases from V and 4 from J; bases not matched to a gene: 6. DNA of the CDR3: TGTGCCTGGAGCAGACAGGGTTTGGGAAACACCATATATTTT. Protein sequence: CAWSRQGLGNTIYF. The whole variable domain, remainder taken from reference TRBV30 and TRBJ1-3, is SQTIHQWPATLVQPVGSPLSLECTVEGTSNPNLYWYRQAAGRGLQLLFYSVGIGQISSEVPQNLSASRPQDRQFILSSKKLLLSDSGFYLCAWSRQGLGNTIYFGEGSWLTVV.

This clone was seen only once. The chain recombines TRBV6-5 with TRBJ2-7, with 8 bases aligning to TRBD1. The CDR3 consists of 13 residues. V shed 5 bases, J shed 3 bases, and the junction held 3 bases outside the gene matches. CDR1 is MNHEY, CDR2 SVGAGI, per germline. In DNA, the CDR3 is TGTGCCAGCAGTCGGACAGGGATCTACGAGCAGTACTTC. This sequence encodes CASSRTGIYEQYF.

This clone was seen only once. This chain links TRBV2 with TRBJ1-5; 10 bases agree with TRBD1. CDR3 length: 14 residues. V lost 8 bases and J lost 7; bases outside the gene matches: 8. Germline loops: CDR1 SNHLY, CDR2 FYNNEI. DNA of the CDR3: TGTGCCAGCCGAGGCGACAGGGGGCAACAGCCCCAGCATTTT. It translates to CASRGDRGQQPQHF.

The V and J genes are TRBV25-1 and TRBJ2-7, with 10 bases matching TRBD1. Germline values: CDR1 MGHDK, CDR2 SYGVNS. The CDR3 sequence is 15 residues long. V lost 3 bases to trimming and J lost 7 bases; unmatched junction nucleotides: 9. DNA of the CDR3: TGTGCCAGCAGTGACTGGACAGGGGGGAATGGAGAGCAGTACTTC. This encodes CASSDWTGGNGEQYF.

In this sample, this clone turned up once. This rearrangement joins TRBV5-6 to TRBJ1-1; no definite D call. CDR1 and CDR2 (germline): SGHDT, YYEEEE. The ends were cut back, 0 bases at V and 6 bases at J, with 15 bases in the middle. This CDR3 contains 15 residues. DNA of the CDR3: TGTGCCAGCAGCTTGGAACGCCGGAGAATCCCTGAAGCTTTCTTT. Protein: CASSLERRRIPEAFF. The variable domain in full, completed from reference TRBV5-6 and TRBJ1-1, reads DAGVTQSPTHLIKTRGQQVTLRCSPKSGHDTVSWYQQALGQGPQFIFQYYEEEERQRGNFPDRFSGHQFPNYSSELNVNALLLGDSALYLCASSLERRRIPEAFFGQGTRLTVV.

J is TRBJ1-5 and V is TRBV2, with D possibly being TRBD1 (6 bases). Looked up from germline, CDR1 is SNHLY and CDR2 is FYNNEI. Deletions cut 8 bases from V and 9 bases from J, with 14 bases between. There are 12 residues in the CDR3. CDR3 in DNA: TGTGCCAGCGGGGACACAGGGATGCCCCAGCATTTT. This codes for CASGDTGMPQHF.

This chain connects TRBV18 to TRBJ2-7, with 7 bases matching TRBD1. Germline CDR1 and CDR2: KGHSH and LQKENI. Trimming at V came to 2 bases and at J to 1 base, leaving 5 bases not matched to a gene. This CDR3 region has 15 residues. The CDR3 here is CASSPGAGGSYEQYF. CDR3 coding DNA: TGTGCCAGCTCACCAGGAGCAGGGGGATCCTACGAGCAGTACTTC.

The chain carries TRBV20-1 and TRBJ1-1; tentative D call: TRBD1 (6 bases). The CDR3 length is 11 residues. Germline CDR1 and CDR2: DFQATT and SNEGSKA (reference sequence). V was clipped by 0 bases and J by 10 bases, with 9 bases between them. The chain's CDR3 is CSARDRGGAFF. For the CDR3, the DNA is TGCAGTGCTAGAGATAGGGGGGGAGCTTTCTTT.